This T cell receptor (beta chain) was recorded in a study of blood T cell repertoires in COVID-19. As processed by the authors: The authors estimated nucleated cell counts from reference gene primer amplification. Clones were read by immunoSEQ multiplex PCR, and TCRdb kept only the in-frame ones, dropping some. From that table come the V and J calls and clone size; the DNA was used to work out D and trimming. The sample holds some 70,000 clones, over 75% seen once. Followed over time, Seattle patients had been enrolled while infection was active. CDR1 is SEHNR and CDR2 is FQNEAQ in the germline V gene (reference sequence). This CDR3 spans 15 amino acids. Trimming took 8 bases from V and 1 from J; bases not matched to a gene: 4.

Sequences were obtained from peripheral blood. This clonotype was sampled from a middle-aged man with COVID-19, enrolled during active disease. This chain links TRBV7-9 with TRBJ1-5; 11 bases map to TRBD1. In DNA form, the CDR3 reads TGTGCCAGCGGACAGGGGGCACTAAGCAATCAGCCCCAGCATTTT. This sequence encodes CASGQGALSNQPQHF.